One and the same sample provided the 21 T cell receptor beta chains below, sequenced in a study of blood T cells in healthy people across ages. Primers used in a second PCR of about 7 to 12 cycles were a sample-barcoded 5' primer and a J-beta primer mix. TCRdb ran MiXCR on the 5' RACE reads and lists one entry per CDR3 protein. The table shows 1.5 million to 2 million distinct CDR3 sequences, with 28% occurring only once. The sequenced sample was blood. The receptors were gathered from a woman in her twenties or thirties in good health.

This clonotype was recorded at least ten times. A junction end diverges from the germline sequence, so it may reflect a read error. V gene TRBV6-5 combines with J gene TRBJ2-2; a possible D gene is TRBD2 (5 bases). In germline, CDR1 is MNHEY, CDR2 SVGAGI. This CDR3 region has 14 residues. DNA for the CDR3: TGCGCCAGCAGCTCCCGGGGGAACACCGGGGAGCTGTTTTTT. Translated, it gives CASSSRGNTGELFF.

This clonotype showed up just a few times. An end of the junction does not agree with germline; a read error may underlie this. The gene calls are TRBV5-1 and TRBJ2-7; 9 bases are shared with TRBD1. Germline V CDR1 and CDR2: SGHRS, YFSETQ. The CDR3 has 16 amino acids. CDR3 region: CTSSLVQGQGLYEQYF. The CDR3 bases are TGCACCAGCAGCTTGGTACAGGGACAGGGTTTGTACGAGCAGTACTTC.

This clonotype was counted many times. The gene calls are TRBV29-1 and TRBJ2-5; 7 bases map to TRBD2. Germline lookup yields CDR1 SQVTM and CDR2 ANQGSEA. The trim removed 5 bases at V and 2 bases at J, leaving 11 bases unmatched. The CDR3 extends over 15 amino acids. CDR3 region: CSVLLGAGVQETQYF. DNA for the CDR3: TGCAGCGTTCTGCTAGGGGCGGGGGTACAAGAGACCCAGTACTTC.

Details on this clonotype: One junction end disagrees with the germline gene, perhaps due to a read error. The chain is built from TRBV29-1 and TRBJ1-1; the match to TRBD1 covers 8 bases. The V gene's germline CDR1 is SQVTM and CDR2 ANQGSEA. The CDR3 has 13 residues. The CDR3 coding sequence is TGCAGCGCCCTGACAGGGGCTAACACTGTAGCTTTCTTT. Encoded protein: CSALTGANTVAFF.

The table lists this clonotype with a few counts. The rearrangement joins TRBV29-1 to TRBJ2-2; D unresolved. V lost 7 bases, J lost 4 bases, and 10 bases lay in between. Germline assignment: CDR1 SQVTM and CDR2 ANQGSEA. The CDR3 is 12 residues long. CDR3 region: CSAPGGTGELFF. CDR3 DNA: TGCAGCGCTCCCGGCGGCACCGGGGAGCTGTTTTTT.

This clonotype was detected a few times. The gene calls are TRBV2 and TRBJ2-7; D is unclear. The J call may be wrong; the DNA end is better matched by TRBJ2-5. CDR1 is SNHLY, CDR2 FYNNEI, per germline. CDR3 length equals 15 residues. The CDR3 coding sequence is TGTGCCAGCAGCCGTGTATCACAGATCCAAGAGACCCAGTACTTC. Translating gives CASSRVSQIQETQYF.

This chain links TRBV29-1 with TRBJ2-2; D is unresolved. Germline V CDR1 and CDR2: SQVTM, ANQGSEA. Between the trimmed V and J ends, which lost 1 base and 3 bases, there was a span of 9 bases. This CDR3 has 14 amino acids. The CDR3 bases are TGCAGCGTTGAAGCCCGGGTCGACACCGGGGAGCTGTTTTTT. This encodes CSVEARVDTGELFF.

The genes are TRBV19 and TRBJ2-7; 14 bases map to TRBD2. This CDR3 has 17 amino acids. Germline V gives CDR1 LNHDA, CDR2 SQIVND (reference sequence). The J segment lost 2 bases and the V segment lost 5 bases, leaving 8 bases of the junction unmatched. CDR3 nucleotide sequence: TGTGCCAGTAGTTTACGGACTAGCGGGGGGTTAGCCTACGAGCAGTACTTC. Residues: CASSLRTSGGLAYEQYF.

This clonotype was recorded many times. Here the CDR3 DNA reads TGCAGTGCTGGAGGACCGACCGGGGAGCAGTACTTC. Amino acid sequence: CSAGGPTGEQYF. J is TRBJ2-7 and V is TRBV20-1, with D tentatively TRBD2 (5 bases). CDR1 DFQATT and CDR2 SNEGSKA come from the germline V gene (reference sequence). Trimming took off 5 bases at V and 7 bases at J, with 15 bases between the two ends. The CDR3 totals 12 residues.

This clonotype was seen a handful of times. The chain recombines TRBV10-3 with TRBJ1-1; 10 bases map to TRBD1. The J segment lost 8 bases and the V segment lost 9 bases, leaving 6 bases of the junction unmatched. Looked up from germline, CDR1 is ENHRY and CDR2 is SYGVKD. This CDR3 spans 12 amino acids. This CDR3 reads CAMSGTGDEAFF. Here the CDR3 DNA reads TGTGCCATGTCCGGGACAGGGGACGAAGCTTTCTTT.

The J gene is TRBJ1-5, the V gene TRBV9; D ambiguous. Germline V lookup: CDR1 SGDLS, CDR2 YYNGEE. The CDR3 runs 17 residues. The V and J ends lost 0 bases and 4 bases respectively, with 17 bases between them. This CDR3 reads CASSVAGWPRKNQPQHF. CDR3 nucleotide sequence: TGTGCCAGCAGCGTAGCCGGTTGGCCCAGGAAGAATCAGCCCCAGCATTTT.

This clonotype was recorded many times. The CDR3 sequence: CSALSKTGSDTQYF. CDR3 coding DNA: TGCAGTGCTCTCTCTAAGACCGGCTCAGATACGCAGTATTTT. This chain connects TRBV20-1 to TRBJ2-3; D is undetermined. The CDR3 runs to 14 residues. Per germline, CDR1 DFQATT and CDR2 SNEGSKA (reference sequence). V was shortened by 5 bases and J by 4 bases, with 16 bases between the two germline ends.

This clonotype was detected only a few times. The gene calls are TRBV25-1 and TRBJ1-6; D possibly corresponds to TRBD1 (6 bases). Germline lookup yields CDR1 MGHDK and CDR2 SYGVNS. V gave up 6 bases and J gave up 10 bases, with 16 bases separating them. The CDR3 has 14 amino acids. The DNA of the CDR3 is TGTGCCAGCAGCGTACAGGGTTATCGCTCACCCCTCCACTTT. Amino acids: CASSVQGYRSPLHF.

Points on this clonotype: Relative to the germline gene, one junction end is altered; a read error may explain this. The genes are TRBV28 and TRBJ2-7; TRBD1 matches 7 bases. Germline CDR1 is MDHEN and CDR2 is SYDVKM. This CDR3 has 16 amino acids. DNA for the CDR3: TGTGCCAGCAGTCCTGACCCCGGGACAGACTCCTACGAGCGGTACTTC. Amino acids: CASSPDPGTDSYERYF. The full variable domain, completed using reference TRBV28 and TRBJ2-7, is DVKVTQSSRYLVKRTGEKVFLECVQDMDHENMFWYRQDPGLGLRLIYFSYDVKMKEKGDIPEGYSVSREKKERFSLILESASTNQTSMYLCASSPDPGTDSYERYFGPGTRLTVT.

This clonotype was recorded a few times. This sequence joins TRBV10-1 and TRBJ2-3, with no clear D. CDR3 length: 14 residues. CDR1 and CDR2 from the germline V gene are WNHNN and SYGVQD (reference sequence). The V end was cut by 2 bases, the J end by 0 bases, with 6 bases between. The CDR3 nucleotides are TGCGCCAGCAGTGAGGATACTAGCACAGATACGCAGTATTTT. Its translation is CASSEDTSTDTQYF.

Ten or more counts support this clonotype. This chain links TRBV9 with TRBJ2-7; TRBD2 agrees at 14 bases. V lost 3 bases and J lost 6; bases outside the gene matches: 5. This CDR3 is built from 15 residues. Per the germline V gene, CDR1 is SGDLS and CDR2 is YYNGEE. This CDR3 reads CASSGIGTSGSEQYF. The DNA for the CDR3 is TGTGCCAGCAGCGGGATTGGGACTAGCGGGAGCGAGCAGTACTTC.

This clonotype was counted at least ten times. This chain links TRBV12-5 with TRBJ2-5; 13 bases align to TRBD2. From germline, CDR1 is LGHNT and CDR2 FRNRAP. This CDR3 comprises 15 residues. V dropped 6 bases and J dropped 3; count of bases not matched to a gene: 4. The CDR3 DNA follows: TGTGCTAGTGGACCCGGACTAGCGGGAGAAGAGACCCAGTACTTC. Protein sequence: CASGPGLAGEETQYF. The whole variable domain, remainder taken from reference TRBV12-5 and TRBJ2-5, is DARVTQTPRHKVTEMGQEVTMRCQPILGHNTVFWYRQTMMQGLELLAYFRNRAPLDDSGMPKDRFSAEMPDATLATLKIQPSEPRDSAVYFCASGPGLAGEETQYFGPGTRLLVL.

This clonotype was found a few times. CDR3 in amino acids: CASSLGLAGGQREQFF. DNA of the CDR3: TGCGCCAGCAGCTTGGGGCTAGCGGGGGGCCAACGCGAGCAGTTCTTC. This rearrangement joins TRBV5-1 to TRBJ2-1; 11 bases are a match to TRBD2. Germline CDR1 is SGHRS and CDR2 is YFSETQ. The CDR3 contains 16 residues. The V gene end was trimmed by 0 bases and the J gene end by 10 bases; junction bases not matched to a gene: 9.

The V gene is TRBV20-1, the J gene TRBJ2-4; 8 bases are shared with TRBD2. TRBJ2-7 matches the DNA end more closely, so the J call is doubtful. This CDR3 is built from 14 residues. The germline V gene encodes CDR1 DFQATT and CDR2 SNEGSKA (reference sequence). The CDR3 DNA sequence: TGCAGTGCCTCACAAAGCGGGAGATGGTACGAGCAGTACTTC. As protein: CSASQSGRWYEQYF.

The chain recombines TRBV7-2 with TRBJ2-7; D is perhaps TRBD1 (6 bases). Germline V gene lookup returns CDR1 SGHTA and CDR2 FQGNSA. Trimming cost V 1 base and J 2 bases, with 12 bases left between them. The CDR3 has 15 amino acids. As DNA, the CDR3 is TGTGCCAGCAGCTTAGGAAGTAGGGGGACCTACGAGCAGTACTTC. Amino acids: CASSLGSRGTYEQYF.

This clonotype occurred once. CDR3 protein: CASSVGAHRGGETQYF. DNA for the CDR3: TGTGCCAGCAGCGTGGGGGCTCACAGGGGCGGGGAGACCCAGTACTTC. V usage is TRBV9 and J usage is TRBJ2-7, with TRBD1 matching 7 bases. With the DNA end fitting TRBJ2-5 better, the J assignment may be wrong. The CDR3 runs 16 residues. Germline CDR1 and CDR2: SGDLS and YYNGEE.